This T cell receptor (beta chain) was obtained from a study of T-cell memory formation after mild COVID-19. General observations from the study: Contracting clones localized mainly to CM and EM when CD4+ and mainly to EMRA when CD8+.

TCRdb used MiXCR to reprocess the 5' RACE reads, holding one entry per CDR3 protein. The table records around 370,000 distinct CDR3 sequences, about 21% of them present only once. This clonotype was found a few times. What it recognizes is unknown. This CDR3 spans 14 amino acids. CDR1 is LGHDT and CDR2 is YNNKEL in the germline V gene (reference sequence). Trimming left V 7 bases short and J 6 bases short, with 18 bases between. Sequenced sample: PBMCs or a T cell subset sorted from them (not recorded which). The chain uses TRBV3-1 and TRBJ1-1, with D tentatively TRBD1 (6 bases). The sequence derives from an adult woman who had mild COVID-19 (a few samples of this study predate the infection). Cell type and time point are not known. CDR3 amino acids: CASTRQAVGAEAFF. In nucleotides, the CDR3 is TGTGCCAGCACCCGACAGGCCGTAGGGGCTGAAGCTTTCTTT.